The present T cell receptor (beta chain) was sequenced within a study of cytomegalovirus exposure and HLA in healthy donors. In the PCR, 60 Vbeta and 13 Jbeta primers were used. Profiled with immunoSEQ multiplex PCR; TCRdb holds only in-frame clones, not every one. Among around 130,000 clones, around 85% were seen once, and the ten largest hold around 1.7%. The CDR3 spans 15 residues. The germline CDR1 and CDR2 sequences are SGHNT and YYREEE (reference sequence). V shed 3 bases and J 5 bases; nucleotides not matched to a gene: 6. This clone turned up a few times. The chain is built from TRBV5-4 and TRBJ2-2; TRBD2 matches 8 bases. Input material: PBMCs. The sequence was obtained from a boy aged 5-17 years in good health and CMV-seronegative. This CDR3 reads CASSYSGGGTGELFF. CDR3 nucleotides: TGTGCCAGCAGCTACAGCGGGGGAGGGACCGGGGAGCTGTTTTTT.